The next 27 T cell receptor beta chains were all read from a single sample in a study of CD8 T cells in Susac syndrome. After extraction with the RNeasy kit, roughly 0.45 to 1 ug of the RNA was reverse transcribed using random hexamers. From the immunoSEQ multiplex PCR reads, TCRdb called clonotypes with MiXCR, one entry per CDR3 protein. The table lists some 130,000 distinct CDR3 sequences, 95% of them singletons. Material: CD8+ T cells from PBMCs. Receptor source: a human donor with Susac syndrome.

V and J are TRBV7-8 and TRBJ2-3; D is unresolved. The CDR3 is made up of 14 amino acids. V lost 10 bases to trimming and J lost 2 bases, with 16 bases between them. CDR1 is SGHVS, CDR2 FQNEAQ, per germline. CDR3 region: CATLDAPATDTQYF. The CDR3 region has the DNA TGTGCCACCCTGGACGCCCCTGCCACAGATACGCAGTATTTT.

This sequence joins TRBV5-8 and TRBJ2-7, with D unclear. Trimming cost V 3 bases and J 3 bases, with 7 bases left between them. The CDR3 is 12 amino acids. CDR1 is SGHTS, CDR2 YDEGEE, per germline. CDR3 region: CASSSDVYEQYF. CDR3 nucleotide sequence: TGTGCCAGCAGCTCCGACGTCTACGAGCAGTACTTC.

The CDR3 sequence: CASSSHFGDTQYF. CDR3 DNA sequence: TGTGCCAGCAGTTCTCACTTCGGAGATACGCAGTATTTT. The rearrangement uses TRBV6-5 and TRBJ2-3, with unresolved D. Germline CDR1 and CDR2: MNHEY and SVGAGI. The CDR3 sequence is 13 residues long. Trimming pared 4 bases from V and 5 bases from J, leaving 10 bases between.

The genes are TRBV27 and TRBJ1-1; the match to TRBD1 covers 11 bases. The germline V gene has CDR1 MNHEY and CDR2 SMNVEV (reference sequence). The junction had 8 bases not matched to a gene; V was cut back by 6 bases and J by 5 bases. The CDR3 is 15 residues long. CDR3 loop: CASRDRGRVRTEAFF. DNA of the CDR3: TGTGCCAGCAGGGACAGGGGGCGGGTCAGGACTGAAGCTTTCTTT.

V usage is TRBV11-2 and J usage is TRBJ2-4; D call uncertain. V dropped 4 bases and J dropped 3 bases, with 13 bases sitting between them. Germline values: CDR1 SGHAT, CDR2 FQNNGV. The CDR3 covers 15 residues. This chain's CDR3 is CASSSLYSSKNIQYF. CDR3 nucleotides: TGTGCCAGCAGCTCCCTTTACAGTAGCAAAAACATTCAGTACTTC.

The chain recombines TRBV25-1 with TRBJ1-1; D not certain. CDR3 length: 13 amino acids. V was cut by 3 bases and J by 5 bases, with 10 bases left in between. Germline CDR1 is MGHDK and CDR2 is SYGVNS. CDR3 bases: TGTGCCAGCAGTGACCCACTGGTAACTGAAGCTTTCTTT. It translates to CASSDPLVTEAFF.

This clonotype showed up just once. DNA for the CDR3: TGTGCCAGCAGTGAATATACCGGGATGGAAGGCGAGCAGTACTTC. Encoded protein: CASSEYTGMEGEQYF. The chain employs TRBV25-1 and TRBJ2-7; tentative D call: TRBD2 (5 bases). The CDR3 covers 15 residues. The V gene lost 0 bases and the J gene lost 6 bases, with 15 bases spanning the gap. Germline loops: CDR1 MGHDK, CDR2 SYGVNS.

The CDR3 DNA reads TGTGCCAGCAGTTGGGTAGGAGCCAACGTCCTGACTTTC. This codes for CASSWVGANVLTF. The V gene is TRBV12-3 or TRBV12-4, the J gene TRBJ2-6; D gene ambiguous. Between the trimmed V and J ends, which lost 4 bases and 7 bases, there was a span of 8 bases. There are 13 residues in the CDR3.

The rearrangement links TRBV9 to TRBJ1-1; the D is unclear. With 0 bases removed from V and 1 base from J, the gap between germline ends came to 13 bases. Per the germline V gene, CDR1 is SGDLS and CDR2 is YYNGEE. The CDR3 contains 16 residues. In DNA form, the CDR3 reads TGTGCCAGCAGCGTAGCTGGGTTTCCCGGGAACACTGAAGCTTTCTTT. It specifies CASSVAGFPGNTEAFF. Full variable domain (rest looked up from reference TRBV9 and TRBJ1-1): DSGVTQTPKHLITATGQRVTLRCSPRSGDLSVYWYQQSLDQGLQFLIQYYNGEERAKGNILERFSAQQFPDLHSELNLSSLELGDSALYFCASSVAGFPGNTEAFFGQGTRLTVV.

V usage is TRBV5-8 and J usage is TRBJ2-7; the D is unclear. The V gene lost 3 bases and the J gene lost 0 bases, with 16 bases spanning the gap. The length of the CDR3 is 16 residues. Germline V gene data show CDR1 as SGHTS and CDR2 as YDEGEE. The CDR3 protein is CASSSAPTLNSYEQYF. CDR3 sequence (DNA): TGTGCCAGCAGCTCGGCCCCGACACTTAACTCCTACGAGCAGTACTTC.

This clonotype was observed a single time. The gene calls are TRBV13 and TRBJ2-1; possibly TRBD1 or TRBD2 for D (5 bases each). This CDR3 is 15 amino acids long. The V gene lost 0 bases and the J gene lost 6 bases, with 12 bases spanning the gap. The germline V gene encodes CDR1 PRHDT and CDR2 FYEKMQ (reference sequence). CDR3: CASSLGPGTINEQFF. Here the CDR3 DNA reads TGTGCCAGCAGCTTAGGCCCAGGGACCATCAATGAGCAGTTCTTC.

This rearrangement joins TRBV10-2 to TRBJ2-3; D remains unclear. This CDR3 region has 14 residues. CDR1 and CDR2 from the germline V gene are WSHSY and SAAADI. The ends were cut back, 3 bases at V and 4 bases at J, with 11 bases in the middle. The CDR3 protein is CASSDWSGPDTQYF. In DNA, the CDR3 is TGCGCCAGCAGTGATTGGTCAGGCCCAGATACGCAGTATTTT.

CDR3 sequence reads: CASSQFAAGGPRETQYF. CDR3 coding DNA: TGTGCCAGCAGCCAGTTTGCAGCGGGAGGTCCGCGGGAGACCCAGTACTTC. V and J are TRBV3-1 and TRBJ2-5; TRBD2 agrees at 9 bases. This CDR3 has 17 amino acids. V was pared by 3 bases and J by 5 bases, with 13 bases of the junction left unmatched. The V gene's germline CDR1 is LGHDT and CDR2 YNNKEL (reference sequence).

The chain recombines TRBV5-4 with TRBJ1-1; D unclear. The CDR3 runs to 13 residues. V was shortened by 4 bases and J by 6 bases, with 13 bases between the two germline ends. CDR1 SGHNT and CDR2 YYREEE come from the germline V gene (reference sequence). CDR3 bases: TGTGCCAGCAGCCGATCCATTGGAGCTGAAGCTTTCTTT. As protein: CASSRSIGAEAFF.

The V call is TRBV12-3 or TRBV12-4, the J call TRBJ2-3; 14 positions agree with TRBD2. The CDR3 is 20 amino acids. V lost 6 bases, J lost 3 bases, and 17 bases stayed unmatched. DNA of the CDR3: TGTGCCAGCAGGTCCACGGGACTAGCGGGAGTAATATCCGGGACAGATACGCAGTATTTT. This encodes CASRSTGLAGVISGTDTQYF.

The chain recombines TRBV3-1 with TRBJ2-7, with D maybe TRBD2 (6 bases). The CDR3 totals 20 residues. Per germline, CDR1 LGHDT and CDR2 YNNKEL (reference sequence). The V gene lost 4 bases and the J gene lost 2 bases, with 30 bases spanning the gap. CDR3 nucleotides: TGTGCCAGCAGCCCCACGGTCCAGCCGGCTGCTAGCGTCATACCCTACGAGCAGTACTTC. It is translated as CASSPTVQPAASVIPYEQYF.

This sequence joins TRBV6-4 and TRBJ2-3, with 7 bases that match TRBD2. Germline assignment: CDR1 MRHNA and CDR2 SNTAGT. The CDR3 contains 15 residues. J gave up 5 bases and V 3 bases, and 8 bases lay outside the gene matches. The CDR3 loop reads CASSEAGVKGDTQYF. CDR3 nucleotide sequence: TGTGCCAGCAGTGAGGCGGGAGTGAAGGGAGATACGCAGTATTTT.

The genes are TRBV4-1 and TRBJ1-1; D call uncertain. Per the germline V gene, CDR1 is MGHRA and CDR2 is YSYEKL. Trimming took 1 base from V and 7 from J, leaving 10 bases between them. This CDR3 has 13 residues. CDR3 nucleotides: TGCGCCAGCAGCCAAGGGGCAGCCGGTGAAGCTTTCTTT. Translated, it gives CASSQGAAGEAFF.

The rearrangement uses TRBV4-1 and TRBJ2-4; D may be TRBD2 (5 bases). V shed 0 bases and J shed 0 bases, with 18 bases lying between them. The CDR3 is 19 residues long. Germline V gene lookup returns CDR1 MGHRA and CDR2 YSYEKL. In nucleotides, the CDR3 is TGCGCCAGCAGCCAAGATGGGTATCGGGGAAGACTAGCCAAAAACATTCAGTACTTC. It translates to CASSQDGYRGRLAKNIQYF.

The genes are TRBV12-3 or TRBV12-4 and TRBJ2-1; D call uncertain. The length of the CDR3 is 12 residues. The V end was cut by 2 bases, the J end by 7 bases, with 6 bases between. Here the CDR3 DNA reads TGTGCCAGCAGTTTAACACCGAATGAGCAGTTCTTC. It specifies CASSLTPNEQFF.

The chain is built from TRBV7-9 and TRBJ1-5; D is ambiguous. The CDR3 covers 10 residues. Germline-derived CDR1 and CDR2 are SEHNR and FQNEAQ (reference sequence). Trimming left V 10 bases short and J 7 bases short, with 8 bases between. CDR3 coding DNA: TGTGCCATACCCGGGCAGCCCCAGCATTTT. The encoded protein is CAIPGQPQHF. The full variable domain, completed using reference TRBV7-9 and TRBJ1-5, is DTGVSQNPRHKITKRGQNVTFRCDPISEHNRLYWYRQTLGQGPEFLTYFQNEAQLEKSRLLSDRFSAERPKGSFSTLEIQRTEQGDSAMYLCAIPGQPQHFGDGTRLSIL.

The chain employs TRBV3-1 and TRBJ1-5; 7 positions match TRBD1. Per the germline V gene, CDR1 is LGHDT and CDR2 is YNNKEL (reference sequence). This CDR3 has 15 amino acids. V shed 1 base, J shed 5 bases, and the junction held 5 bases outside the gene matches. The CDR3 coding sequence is TGTGCCAGCAGCCAAGGGGTAGGGGGCGATCAGCCCCAGCATTTT. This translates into CASSQGVGGDQPQHF.

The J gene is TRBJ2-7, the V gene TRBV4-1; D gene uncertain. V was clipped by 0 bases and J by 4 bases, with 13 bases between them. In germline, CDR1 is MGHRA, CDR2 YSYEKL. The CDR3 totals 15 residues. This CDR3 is CASSQETTALYEQYF. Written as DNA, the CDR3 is TGCGCCAGCAGCCAAGAGACAACGGCACTGTACGAGCAGTACTTC.

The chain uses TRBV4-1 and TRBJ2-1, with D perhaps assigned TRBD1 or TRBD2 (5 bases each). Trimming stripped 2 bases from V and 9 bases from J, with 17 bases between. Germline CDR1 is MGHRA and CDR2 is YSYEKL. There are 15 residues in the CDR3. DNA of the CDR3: TGCGCCAGCAGCCAACAACCGGGACGTTCTGCTGAGCAGTTCTTC. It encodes CASSQQPGRSAEQFF.

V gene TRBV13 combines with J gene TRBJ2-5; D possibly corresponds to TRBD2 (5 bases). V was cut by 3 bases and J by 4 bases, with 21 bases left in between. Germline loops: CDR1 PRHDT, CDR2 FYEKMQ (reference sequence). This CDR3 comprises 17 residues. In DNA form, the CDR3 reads TGTGCCAGCAGCTTCGGTGATCTTATGGCGGGTCGAGAGACCCAGTACTTC. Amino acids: CASSFGDLMAGRETQYF.

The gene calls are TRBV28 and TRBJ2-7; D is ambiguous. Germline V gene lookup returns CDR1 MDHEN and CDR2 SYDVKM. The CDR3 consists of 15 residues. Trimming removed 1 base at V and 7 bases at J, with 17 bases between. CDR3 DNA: TGTGCCAGCAGTTTATTGGCGTCCCGGGCTGGGGAGCAGTACTTC. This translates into CASSLLASRAGEQYF.

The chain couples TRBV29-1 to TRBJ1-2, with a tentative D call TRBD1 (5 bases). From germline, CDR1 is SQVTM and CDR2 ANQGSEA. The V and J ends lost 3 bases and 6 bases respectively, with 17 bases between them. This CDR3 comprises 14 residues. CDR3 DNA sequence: TGCAGCGTTGAGGGGACCATGGATCACAATGGCTACACCTTC. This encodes CSVEGTMDHNGYTF. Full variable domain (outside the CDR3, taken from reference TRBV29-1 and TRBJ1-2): SAVISQKPSRDICQRGTSLTIQCQVDSQVTMMFWYRQQPGQSLTLIATANQGSEATYESGFVIDKFPISRPNLTFSTLTVSNMSPEDSSIYLCSVEGTMDHNGYTFGSGTRLTVV.